This TCR beta chain is drawn from a study of graft-versus-host responses after intestinal transplantation. Some clones are missing from TCRdb's copy, which holds only in-frame ones; the method was immunoSEQ multiplex PCR. The data contain 6,000 to 9,000 clones, roughly 31% of them singletons. Study-level findings and limits: Researchers found peak circulating GvH clone levels linked to early post-transplant HvG declines. Clonal ratios of graft-versus-host to host-versus-graft in allografts were high for patients exhibiting graft-donor T cell macrochimerism. GvH clones were identified in recipient marrow, with some first appearing in ileum or blood.

Irradiated, violet-dye-labeled stimulators (roughly 200,000) were plated alongside roughly 200,000 CFSE-labeled responders. The authors sorted proliferating CFSE-low CD3+CD4+ and CD3+CD8+ responders after the reaction. CDR3 size: 11 residues. V lost 4 bases and J lost 5, with 6 bases in between. The sequence derives from a human patient who was an organ donor for intestinal transplantation. The chain carries TRBV7-1 and TRBJ2-7; the D is unclear. TRBV7-1 is known as an ORF, though its function is uncertain. The input for sequencing was alloreactive CD8+ T cells from a mixed lymphocyte reaction culture, taken before transplantation. Regarding subset: CFSE-low proliferating T cells sorted from approximately 6-day pre-transplant mixed lymphocyte reaction (GvH or HvG direction). The CDR3 is CASSLWDEQYF. The DNA of the CDR3 is TGTGCCAGCAGCTTATGGGACGAGCAGTACTTC.